The next 4 T cell receptor beta chains were all read from a single sample in a study of T cell responses to AZD1222 COVID-19 vaccine. TCRdb's table, derived via immunoSEQ multiplex PCR, lists solely in-frame clones and lacks some. Among under 110,000 clones listed, approximately 90% were seen once. Sequenced here: peripheral blood, sampled on day 0 of AZD1222 vaccination. These receptors were obtained from an adult in good health.

The chain combines TRBV5-1 with TRBJ1-1; no reliable D call. The CDR3 contains 15 residues. Trimming took 0 bases from V and 1 from J, leaving 10 bases between them. Germline V lookup: CDR1 SGHRS, CDR2 YFSETQ. Here the CDR3 reads CASSLDRPGNTEAFF. The CDR3 nucleotides are TGCGCCAGCAGCTTGGATAGGCCCGGGAACACTGAAGCTTTCTTT.

The chain combines TRBV9 with TRBJ1-5; D is ambiguous. V gave up 0 bases and J gave up 1 base, with 17 bases separating them. CDR3 size: 18 residues. Looked up from germline, CDR1 is SGDLS and CDR2 is YYNGEE. The CDR3 is CASSVVLYRAGSNQPQHF. The CDR3 region has the DNA TGTGCCAGCAGCGTAGTTCTGTACCGGGCTGGGAGCAATCAGCCCCAGCATTTT.

This clone was found once. The chain carries TRBV7-8 and TRBJ1-1; no clear D. Germline-derived CDR1 and CDR2 are SGHVS and FQNEAQ. The CDR3 runs to 16 residues. V was pared by 3 bases and J by 0 bases, with 14 bases between. DNA of the CDR3: TGTGCCAGCAGCTTGGGATTAATTCACTTGAACACTGAAGCTTTCTTT. Translated, it gives CASSLGLIHLNTEAFF.

The V gene is TRBV2, the J gene TRBJ1-5, with D tentatively TRBD1 (6 bases). This CDR3 has 15 residues. V was trimmed by 8 bases and J by 5 bases, leaving 19 bases between them. Germline V lookup: CDR1 SNHLY, CDR2 FYNNEI. CDR3 sequence: CASARRGAVDQPQHF. The CDR3 coding sequence is TGTGCCAGCGCGAGACGGGGGGCTGTGGATCAGCCCCAGCATTTT.